Presented here are 28 T cell receptor beta chains from one specimen sequenced in a study of PD-L1 blockade in urothelial cancer. The method was immunoSEQ multiplex PCR; TCRdb's version includes in-frame clones alone and lacks a portion of them. The sample lists approximately 51,000 clones, around 85% seen once, with approximately 16% in the top ten. The sample was PBMCs, taken around atezolizumab (anti-PD-L1) treatment. Source of these receptors: a man in his 60s with urothelial cancer.

The CDR3 DNA reads TGTGCCAGCAGCTTATCCGGGACAGACCTTCTCATGCAGTACTTC. Translation gives CASSLSGTDLLMQYF. This chain joins TRBV7-3 and TRBJ2-7; 7 bases line up with TRBD1. Trimming removed 2 bases from V and 9 bases from J; junction bases left unmatched: 13. From germline, CDR1 is SGHTA and CDR2 FQGTGA. The CDR3 sequence is 15 residues long.

The CDR3 spells CASSLTGTGVWETQYF. CDR3 sequence (DNA): TGCGCCAGCAGCCTCACCGGGACAGGGGTTTGGGAGACCCAGTACTTC. The chain has TRBV5-1 and TRBJ2-5, with 10 bases matching TRBD1. This CDR3 has 16 residues. From germline, CDR1 is SGHRS and CDR2 YFSETQ. J lost 5 bases, V lost 4 bases, and 11 bases had no gene match.

About this clone itself: The junction differs from germline at one of its ends, possibly a read error. This rearrangement joins TRBV7-7 to TRBJ2-5; a possible D gene is TRBD2 (5 bases). This CDR3 is built from 13 residues. Germline loops: CDR1 SSHAT, CDR2 FNYEAQ (reference sequence). DNA of the CDR3: TGTGCTAGCAGCAAGGGAGCCGAAGAGACCCAGTACTTC. Its translation: CASSKGAEETQYF.

This chain joins TRBV5-6 and TRBJ1-2; D unclear. CDR3 size: 15 residues. Germline CDR1 reads SGHDT; CDR2 reads YYEEEE. V was trimmed by 0 bases and J by 5 bases, leaving 14 bases between them. The CDR3 nucleotides read TGTGCCAGCAGCTTGGAAGGCGGAAGGCCGTATGGCTACACCTTC. Translating it yields CASSLEGGRPYGYTF.

V gene TRBV11-2 combines with J gene TRBJ1-1, with 9 bases identical to TRBD1. CDR1 and CDR2 (germline): SGHAT, FQNNGV. The V segment lost 1 base and the J segment 4 bases; nucleotides outside the gene matches: 10. The CDR3 totals 17 residues. CDR3 DNA: TGTGCCAGCAGCTTAGCTCCCGTGACAGGGGGGACCACTGAAGCTTTCTTT. This encodes CASSLAPVTGGTTEAFF.

V and J are TRBV25-1 and TRBJ1-2; the D is unclear. V was shortened by 2 bases and J by 8 bases, with 9 bases between the two germline ends. The germline CDR1 and CDR2 sequences are MGHDK and SYGVNS. The CDR3 contains 12 residues. CDR3 sequence reads: CASSEEWRGYTF. For the CDR3, the DNA is TGTGCCAGCAGTGAAGAGTGGCGGGGCTACACCTTC.

The rearrangement links TRBV7-3 to TRBJ2-1; TRBD2 aligns across 10 bases. Germline V gene sequence: CDR1 SGHTA, CDR2 FQGTGA. The CDR3 sequence is 15 residues long. Trimming removed 5 bases from V and 6 bases from J; junction bases left unmatched: 7. The chain's CDR3 is CASSTGLAAVNEQFF. The CDR3 DNA is TGTGCCAGCAGCACCGGACTAGCGGCTGTCAATGAGCAGTTCTTC.

The chain recombines TRBV9 with TRBJ1-4; 9 bases are shared with TRBD1. Germline V CDR1 and CDR2: SGDLS, YYNGEE. The V segment lost 3 bases and the J segment 8 bases; nucleotides outside the gene matches: 8. The CDR3 loop spans 15 amino acids. The CDR3 nucleotides are TGTGCCAGCAGCGATGTACAGGGGGCGAGGGAAAAACTGTTTTTT. Residues: CASSDVQGAREKLFF.

V is TRBV5-6 and J is TRBJ2-2, with D uncertain. The CDR3 contains 16 residues. Per germline, CDR1 SGHDT and CDR2 YYEEEE. V lost 4 bases, J lost 6 bases, and 19 bases lay in between. This CDR3 is CASSHTPARYAGELFF. CDR3 DNA sequence: TGTGCCAGCAGCCATACACCGGCGAGGTACGCCGGGGAGCTGTTTTTT.

This chain links TRBV2 with TRBJ1-4; 7 bases match TRBD1. The CDR3 spans 15 residues. V lost 6 bases to trimming and J lost 0 bases; unmatched junction nucleotides: 4. Germline loops: CDR1 SNHLY, CDR2 FYNNEI. In DNA, the CDR3 is TGTGCCAGCAGCGGGACAGCAGCAACTAATGAAAAACTGTTTTTT. This encodes CASSGTAATNEKLFF. Full variable domain (missing parts from reference TRBV2 and TRBJ1-4): EPEVTQTPSHQVTQMGQEVILRCVPISNHLYFYWYRQILGQKVEFLVSFYNNEISEKSEIFDDQFSVERPDGSNFTLKIRSTKLEDSAMYFCASSGTAATNEKLFFGSGTQLSVL.

This chain links TRBV30 with TRBJ2-2; a weak D match, TRBD2 (6 bases). The germline V gene encodes CDR1 GTSNPN and CDR2 SVGIG (reference sequence). This CDR3 is 14 amino acids long. The V and J ends lost 4 bases and 4 bases respectively, with 13 bases between them. CDR3 sequence reads: CAWKAGSTTGELFF. The DNA for the CDR3 is TGTGCCTGGAAGGCGGGATCAACCACCGGGGAGCTGTTTTTT.

The chain uses TRBV18 and TRBJ2-2; 12 bases agree with TRBD2. The V gene end was trimmed by 3 bases and the J gene end by 5 bases; junction bases not matched to a gene: 7. Germline V gene sequence: CDR1 KGHSH, CDR2 LQKENI. The CDR3 is 17 amino acids. The CDR3 here is CASSPTTSGSYTGELFF. The CDR3 DNA reads TGTGCCAGCTCACCGACGACTAGCGGGAGTTATACCGGGGAGCTGTTTTTT.

This sequence joins TRBV9 and TRBJ1-3; the D is unclear. Germline V CDR1 and CDR2: SGDLS, YYNGEE. V was shortened by 4 bases and J by 2 bases, with 16 bases between the two germline ends. The CDR3 contains 16 residues. CDR3 DNA: TGTGCCAGCAGCTGGGCGGGAGGGTCTACTGGAAACACCATATATTTT. It codes for CASSWAGGSTGNTIYF.

This chain joins TRBV6-6 and TRBJ2-1, with D possibly matching TRBD2 (6 bases). This CDR3 contains 14 residues. Trimming shortened V by 1 base and J by 11 bases, and 15 bases separated the two germline ends. CDR1 MNHNY and CDR2 SVGAGI come from the germline V gene (reference sequence). The CDR3 DNA reads as TGTGCCAGCAGTTACTGGGAGGAGATACCAAAGCAGTTCTTC. Translation: CASSYWEEIPKQFF.

J is TRBJ2-5 and V is TRBV11-2; 11 nucleotides line up with TRBD2. The J call may be mistaken, given a closer DNA end match to TRBJ2-7. The CDR3 spans 15 residues. The germline V gene has CDR1 SGHAT and CDR2 FQNNGV. The DNA for the CDR3 is TGTGCCAGCAGCTTCGGACTAGCGGGTTCCTACGAGCAGTACTTC. Translating it yields CASSFGLAGSYEQYF.

The chain recombines TRBV10-3 with TRBJ1-2; 7 bases line up with TRBD1. From germline, CDR1 is ENHRY and CDR2 SYGVKD. This CDR3 has 14 residues. V shed 7 bases, J shed 8 bases, and the junction held 13 bases outside the gene matches. Here the CDR3 DNA reads TGTGCCATCAACACCCCCGGGACAGTGGGGGGCTACACCTTC. This translates into CAINTPGTVGGYTF.

The CDR3 DNA follows: TGCGCCAGCAGCTCCGGGGCGGGATTCGGGAATGAGCAGTTCTTC. It yields the protein CASSSGAGFGNEQFF. The V and J genes are TRBV5-1 and TRBJ2-1, with D possibly TRBD2 on 6 matching bases. The CDR3 totals 15 residues. Germline CDR1 SGHRS, CDR2 YFSETQ. The V end was cut by 3 bases, the J end by 7 bases, with 17 bases between. The variable domain in full, with the rest retrieved from reference TRBV5-1 and TRBJ2-1, is KAGVTQTPRYLIKTRGQQVTLSCSPISGHRSVSWYQQTPGQGLQFLFEYFSETQRNKGNFPGRFSGRQFSNSRSEMNVSTLELGDSALYLCASSSGAGFGNEQFFGPGTRLTVL.

The rearrangement joins TRBV5-1 to TRBJ2-1; TRBD2 matches at 10 bases. The CDR3 extends over 16 amino acids. Germline values: CDR1 SGHRS, CDR2 YFSETQ. V dropped 4 bases and J dropped 2; count of bases not matched to a gene: 6. CDR3: CASSTGLAVTYNEQFF. CDR3 nucleotides: TGCGCCAGCAGCACCGGACTAGCGGTTACCTACAATGAGCAGTTCTTC.

This chain joins TRBV5-1 and TRBJ2-3; 14 positions agree with TRBD2. Germline trimming cut 4 bases from V and 3 bases from J; bases unmatched to any gene: 10. CDR1 is SGHRS, CDR2 YFSETQ, per germline. CDR3 length: 18 amino acids. CDR3 sequence: CASSKQGLAGAATDTQYF. CDR3 in DNA: TGCGCCAGCAGCAAACAGGGACTAGCGGGAGCGGCGACAGATACGCAGTATTTT.

The V call is TRBV6-1, the J call TRBJ2-5, with 7 bases identical to TRBD2. V shed 7 bases and J 7 bases; nucleotides not matched to a gene: 3. Germline loops: CDR1 MNHNS, CDR2 SASEGT. This CDR3 has 11 amino acids. The CDR3 nucleotides are TGTGCCAGCACCGTAGCGGGGACCCAGTACTTC. Encoded protein: CASTVAGTQYF.

The V and J genes are TRBV2 and TRBJ1-3; D ambiguous. The germline gives CDR1 SNHLY, CDR2 FYNNEI. The CDR3 is 14 amino acids. V was clipped by 6 bases and J by 4 bases, with 13 bases between them. Written as DNA, the CDR3 is TGTGCCAGCAGCCATGGAGCCTACGGAAACACCATATATTTT. It is translated as CASSHGAYGNTIYF.

This clone was observed a single time. This chain links TRBV19 with TRBJ2-1; 9 bases fit TRBD1. Germline values: CDR1 LNHDA, CDR2 SQIVND (reference sequence). V gave up 4 bases and J gave up 2 bases; unmatched junction bases: 3. CDR3 length equals 15 residues. The CDR3: CASSTGQGTYNEQFF. Here the CDR3 DNA reads TGTGCCAGTAGTACAGGACAGGGGACCTACAATGAGCAGTTCTTC.

The CDR3 reads CASSLVGTGVAYEQFF. CDR3 nucleotide sequence: TGTGCCAGCAGCTTAGTTGGGACAGGGGTTGCCTATGAGCAGTTCTTC. The chain is built from TRBV7-2 and TRBJ2-1; 10 positions agree with TRBD1. Germline V gives CDR1 SGHTA, CDR2 FQGNSA. This CDR3 is 16 amino acids long. Trimming took 1 base from V and 8 from J; bases not matched to a gene: 8. Full variable domain (missing parts from reference TRBV7-2 and TRBJ2-1): GAGVSQSPSNKVTEKGKDVELRCDPISGHTALYWYRQSLGQGLEFLIYFQGNSAPDKSGLPSDRFSAERTGGSVSTLTIQRTQQEDSAVYLCASSLVGTGVAYEQFFGPGTRLTVL.

Notes on this clone: Its ends do not fully match the called genes, so a read error is possible. The chain employs TRBV7-7 and TRBJ2-5; D assignment may be TRBD1 or TRBD2 (5 bases each). CDR1 SSHAT and CDR2 FNYEAQ come from the germline V gene (reference sequence). There are 15 residues in the CDR3. CDR3 loop: CASSLGSGAGETQYF. CDR3 bases: TGTGCTAGCAGCTTAGGGAGTGGGGCCGGAGAGACCCAGTACTTC.

The chain combines TRBV5-1 with TRBJ2-2, with 11 bases that match TRBD2. Germline V lookup: CDR1 SGHRS, CDR2 YFSETQ. The junction had 12 bases not matched to a gene; V was cut back by 4 bases and J by 1 base. The CDR3 spans 19 residues. The CDR3 DNA is TGCGCCAGCAGCCCCTATAGCGGGGGGGCCAACAAGAACACCGGGGAGCTGTTTTTT. Translation: CASSPYSGGANKNTGELFF. Based on the CDR3 plus reference TRBV5-1 and TRBJ2-2, the full variable domain is KAGVTQTPRYLIKTRGQQVTLSCSPISGHRSVSWYQQTPGQGLQFLFEYFSETQRNKGNFPGRFSGRQFSNSRSEMNVSTLELGDSALYLCASSPYSGGANKNTGELFFGEGSRLTVL.

The chain links TRBV7-2 to TRBJ2-2; 11 bases are shared with TRBD2. Per germline, CDR1 SGHTA and CDR2 FQGNSA. The CDR3 is 18 amino acids. V shed 1 base, J shed 8 bases, and the junction held 12 bases outside the gene matches. CDR3 amino acids: CASSLGTRLAGLAGELFF. CDR3 in DNA: TGTGCCAGCAGCTTAGGGACCAGACTAGCGGGGCTGGCTGGGGAGCTGTTTTTT.

The J gene is TRBJ2-7, the V gene TRBV5-1; 10 positions match TRBD1. With V trimmed by 3 bases and J by 5 bases, 14 bases remained unmatched. Germline lookup yields CDR1 SGHRS and CDR2 YFSETQ. This CDR3 contains 17 residues. The CDR3 spells CASSWGGFGTGDHEQYF. CDR3 nucleotide sequence: TGCGCCAGCAGCTGGGGGGGTTTCGGGACAGGGGACCACGAGCAGTACTTC. Full variable domain (missing parts from reference TRBV5-1 and TRBJ2-7): KAGVTQTPRYLIKTRGQQVTLSCSPISGHRSVSWYQQTPGQGLQFLFEYFSETQRNKGNFPGRFSGRQFSNSRSEMNVSTLELGDSALYLCASSWGGFGTGDHEQYFGPGTRLTVT.

The V and J genes are TRBV18 and TRBJ1-1; D gene ambiguous. The ends were cut back, 2 bases at V and 8 bases at J, with 21 bases in the middle. The CDR3 runs 16 residues. Germline values: CDR1 KGHSH, CDR2 LQKENI. The CDR3 nucleotides are TGTGCCAGCTCACCAAAACCAGGCACGATCGTTTCGGAAGCTTTCTTT. Its protein product is CASSPKPGTIVSEAFF.